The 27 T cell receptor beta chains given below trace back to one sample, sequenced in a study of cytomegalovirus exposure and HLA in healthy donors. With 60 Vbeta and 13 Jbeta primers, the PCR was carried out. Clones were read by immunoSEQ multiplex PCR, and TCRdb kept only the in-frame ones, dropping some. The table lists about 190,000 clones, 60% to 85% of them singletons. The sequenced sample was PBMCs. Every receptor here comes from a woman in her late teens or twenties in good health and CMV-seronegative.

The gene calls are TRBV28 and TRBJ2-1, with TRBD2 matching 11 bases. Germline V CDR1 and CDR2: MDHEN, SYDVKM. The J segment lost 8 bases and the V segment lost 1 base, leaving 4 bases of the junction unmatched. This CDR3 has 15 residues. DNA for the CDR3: TGTGCCAGCAGTTTATTGACTAGCGGGGTACATGAGCAGTTCTTC. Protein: CASSLLTSGVHEQFF. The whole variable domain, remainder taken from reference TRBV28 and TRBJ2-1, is DVKVTQSSRYLVKRTGEKVFLECVQDMDHENMFWYRQDPGLGLRLIYFSYDVKMKEKGDIPEGYSVSREKKERFSLILESASTNQTSMYLCASSLLTSGVHEQFFGPGTRLTVL.

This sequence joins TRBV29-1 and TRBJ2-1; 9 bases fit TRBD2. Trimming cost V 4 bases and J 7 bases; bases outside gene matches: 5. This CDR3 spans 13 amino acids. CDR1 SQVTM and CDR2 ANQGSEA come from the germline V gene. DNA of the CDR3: TGCAGCGTTGTAGCGGGGGCGTTTAATGAGCAGTTCTTC. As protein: CSVVAGAFNEQFF.

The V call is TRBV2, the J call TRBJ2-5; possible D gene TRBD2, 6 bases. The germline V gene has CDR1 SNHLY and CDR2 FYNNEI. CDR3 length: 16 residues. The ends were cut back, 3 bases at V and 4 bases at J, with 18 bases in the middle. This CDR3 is CASSDSGGARGETQYF. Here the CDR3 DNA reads TGTGCCAGCAGTGACTCGGGCGGGGCGCGAGGAGAGACCCAGTACTTC. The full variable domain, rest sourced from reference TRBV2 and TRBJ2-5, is EPEVTQTPSHQVTQMGQEVILRCVPISNHLYFYWYRQILGQKVEFLVSFYNNEISEKSEIFDDQFSVERPDGSNFTLKIRSTKLEDSAMYFCASSDSGGARGETQYFGPGTRLLVL.

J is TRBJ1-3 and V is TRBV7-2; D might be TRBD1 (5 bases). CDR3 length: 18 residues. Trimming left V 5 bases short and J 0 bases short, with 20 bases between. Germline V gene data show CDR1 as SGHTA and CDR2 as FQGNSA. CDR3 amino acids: CASSPGLLGQLSGNTIYF. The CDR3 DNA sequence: TGTGCCAGCAGCCCAGGCCTACTCGGACAACTCTCTGGAAACACCATATATTTT.

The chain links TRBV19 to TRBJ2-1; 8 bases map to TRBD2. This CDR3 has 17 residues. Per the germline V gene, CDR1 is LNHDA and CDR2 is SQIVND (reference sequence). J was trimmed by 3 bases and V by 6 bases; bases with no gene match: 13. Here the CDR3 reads CASRQLTGTRDYNEQFF. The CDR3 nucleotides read TGTGCCAGTAGACAGCTCACCGGGACTAGGGACTACAATGAGCAGTTCTTC.

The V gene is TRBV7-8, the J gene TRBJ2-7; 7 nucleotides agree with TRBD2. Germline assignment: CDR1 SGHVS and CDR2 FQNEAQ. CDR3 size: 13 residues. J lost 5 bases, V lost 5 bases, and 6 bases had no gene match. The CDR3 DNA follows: TGTGCCAGCAGCGGGAGGGATCCTCACGAGCAGTACTTC. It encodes CASSGRDPHEQYF.

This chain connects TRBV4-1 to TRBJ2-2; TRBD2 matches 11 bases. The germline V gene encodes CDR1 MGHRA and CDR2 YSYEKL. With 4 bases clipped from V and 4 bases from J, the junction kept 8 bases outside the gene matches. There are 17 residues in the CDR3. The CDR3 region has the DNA TGCGCCAGCAGCCGCACTATACTAGCGGGGGTCACCGGGGAGCTGTTTTTT. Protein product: CASSRTILAGVTGELFF.

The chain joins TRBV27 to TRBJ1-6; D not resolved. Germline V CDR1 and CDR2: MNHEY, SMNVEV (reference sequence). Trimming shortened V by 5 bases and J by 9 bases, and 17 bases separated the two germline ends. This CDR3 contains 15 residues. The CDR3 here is CASSPYGVRISPLHF. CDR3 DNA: TGTGCCAGCAGTCCCTACGGGGTTAGGATTTCACCCCTCCACTTT.

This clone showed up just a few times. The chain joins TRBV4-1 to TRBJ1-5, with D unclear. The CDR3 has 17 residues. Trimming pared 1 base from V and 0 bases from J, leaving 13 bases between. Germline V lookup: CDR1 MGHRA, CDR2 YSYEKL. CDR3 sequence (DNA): TGCGCCAGCAGCCAAGGGGTCGGGGAGAATAGCAATCAGCCCCAGCATTTT. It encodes CASSQGVGENSNQPQHF.

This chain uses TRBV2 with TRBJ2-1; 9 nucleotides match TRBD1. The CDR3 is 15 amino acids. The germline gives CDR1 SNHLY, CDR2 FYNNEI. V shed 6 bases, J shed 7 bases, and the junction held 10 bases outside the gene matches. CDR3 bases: TGTGCCAGCAGCGCCGGGACAGGGTGGCGGAATGAGCAGTTCTTC. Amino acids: CASSAGTGWRNEQFF.

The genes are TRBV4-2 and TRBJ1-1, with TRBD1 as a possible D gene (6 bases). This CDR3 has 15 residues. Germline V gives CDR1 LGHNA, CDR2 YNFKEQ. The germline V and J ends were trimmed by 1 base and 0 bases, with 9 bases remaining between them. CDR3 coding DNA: TGTGCCAGCAGCCAAGGACAGGTATTGAACACTGAAGCTTTCTTT. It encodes CASSQGQVLNTEAFF.

The CDR3 here is CASSSRGSPLHF. For the CDR3, the DNA is TGCGCCAGCAGCTCCCGAGGGTCCCCCCTCCACTTT. This chain links TRBV5-1 with TRBJ1-6; D is uncertain. Germline V CDR1 and CDR2: SGHRS, YFSETQ. V was cut by 3 bases and J by 13 bases, with 11 bases left in between. This CDR3 has 12 residues.

This chain's CDR3 is CASSTGGGEAFF. The CDR3 coding sequence is TGTGCCAGTAGCACAGGGGGCGGAGAAGCTTTCTTT. The chain combines TRBV19 with TRBJ1-1; 9 bases map to TRBD1. The V gene's germline CDR1 is LNHDA and CDR2 SQIVND (reference sequence). The CDR3 loop spans 12 amino acids. V dropped 6 bases and J dropped 8; count of bases not matched to a gene: 4.

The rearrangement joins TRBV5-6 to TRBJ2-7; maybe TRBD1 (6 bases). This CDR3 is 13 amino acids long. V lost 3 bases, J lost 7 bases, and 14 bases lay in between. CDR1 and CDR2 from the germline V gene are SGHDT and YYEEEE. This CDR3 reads CASSSGTLGEQYF. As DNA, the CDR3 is TGTGCCAGCAGCTCAGGGACACTGGGGGAGCAGTACTTC.

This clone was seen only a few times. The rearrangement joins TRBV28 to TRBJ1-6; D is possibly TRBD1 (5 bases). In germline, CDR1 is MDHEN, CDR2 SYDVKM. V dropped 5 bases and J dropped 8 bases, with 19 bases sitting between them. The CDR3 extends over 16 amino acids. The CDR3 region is CASSPFSGKKDSPLHF. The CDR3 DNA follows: TGTGCCAGCAGTCCGTTTTCAGGGAAAAAGGATTCACCCCTCCACTTT.

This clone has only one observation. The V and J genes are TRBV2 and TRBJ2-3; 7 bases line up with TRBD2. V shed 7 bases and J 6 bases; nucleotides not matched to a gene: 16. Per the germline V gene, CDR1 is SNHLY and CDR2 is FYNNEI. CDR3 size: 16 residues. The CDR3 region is CASKGDGGGLGDTQYF. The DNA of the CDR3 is TGTGCCAGCAAGGGTGATGGCGGGGGTCTGGGTGATACGCAGTATTTT.

CDR3 in amino acids: CASSPTSGLYEQYF. The CDR3 region has the DNA TGTGCCAGCAGTCCGACTAGCGGGCTGTACGAGCAGTACTTC. This chain links TRBV28 with TRBJ2-7; 10 bases are shared with TRBD2. Germline-derived CDR1 and CDR2 are MDHEN and SYDVKM. The CDR3 runs 14 residues. V dropped 5 bases and J dropped 4; count of bases not matched to a gene: 5.

The CDR3 loop reads CSVGDNQVGYTF. CDR3 bases: TGCAGCGTTGGGGACAATCAGGTCGGCTACACCTTC. The genes are TRBV29-1 and TRBJ1-2; possibly TRBD1 for D (6 bases). The V end was cut by 4 bases, the J end by 8 bases, with 14 bases between. CDR1 and CDR2 (germline): SQVTM, ANQGSEA. This CDR3 region has 12 residues.

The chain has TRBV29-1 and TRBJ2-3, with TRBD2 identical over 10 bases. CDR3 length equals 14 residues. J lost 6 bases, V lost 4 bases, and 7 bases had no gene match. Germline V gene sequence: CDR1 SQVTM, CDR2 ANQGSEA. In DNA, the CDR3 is TGCAGCGTTGTCAGGACTAGCGGTTTCGATACGCAGTATTTT. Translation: CSVVRTSGFDTQYF.

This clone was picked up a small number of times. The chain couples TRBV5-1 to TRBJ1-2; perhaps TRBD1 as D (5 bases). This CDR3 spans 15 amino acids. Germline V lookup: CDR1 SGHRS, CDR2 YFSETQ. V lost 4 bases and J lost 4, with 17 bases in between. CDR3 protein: CASSQGVGTSYGYTF. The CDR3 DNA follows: TGCGCCAGCAGCCAGGGCGTCGGTACCAGCTATGGCTACACCTTC.

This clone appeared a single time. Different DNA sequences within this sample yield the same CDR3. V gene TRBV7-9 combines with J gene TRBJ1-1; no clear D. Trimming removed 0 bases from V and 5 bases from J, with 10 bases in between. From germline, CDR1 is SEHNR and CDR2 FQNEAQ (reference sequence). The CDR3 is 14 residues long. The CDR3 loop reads CASSLARGDTEAFF. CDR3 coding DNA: TGTGCCAGCAGCTTAGCGCGGGGAGATACTGAAGCTTTCTTT.

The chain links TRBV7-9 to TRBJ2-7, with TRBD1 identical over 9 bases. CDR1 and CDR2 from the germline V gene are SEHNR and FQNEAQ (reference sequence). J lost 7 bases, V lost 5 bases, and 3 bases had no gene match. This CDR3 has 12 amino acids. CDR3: CASSPDRGEQYF. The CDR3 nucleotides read TGTGCCAGCAGCCCAGACAGGGGGGAGCAGTACTTC.

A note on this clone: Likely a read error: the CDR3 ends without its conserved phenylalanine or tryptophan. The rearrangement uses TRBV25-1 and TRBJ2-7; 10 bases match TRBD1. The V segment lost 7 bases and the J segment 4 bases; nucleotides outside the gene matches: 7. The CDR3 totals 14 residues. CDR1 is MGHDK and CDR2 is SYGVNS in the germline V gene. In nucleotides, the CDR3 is TGTGCCAGCACCGGGACAGGGGTGTCGTACGAGCAGTACCTC. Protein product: CASTGTGVSYEQYL.

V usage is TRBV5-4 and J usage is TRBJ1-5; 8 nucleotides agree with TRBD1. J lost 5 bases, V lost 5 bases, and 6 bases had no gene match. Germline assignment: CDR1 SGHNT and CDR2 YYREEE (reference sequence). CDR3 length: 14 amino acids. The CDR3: CASSYGQGYQPQHF. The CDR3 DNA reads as TGTGCCAGCAGTTACGGACAGGGATATCAGCCCCAGCATTTT.

CDR3: CASSLDPGGNQPQHF. In DNA, the CDR3 is TGTGCCAGCAGTTTGGACCCGGGAGGCAATCAGCCCCAGCATTTT. V is TRBV27 and J is TRBJ1-5; D uncertain. The CDR3 is made up of 15 amino acids. Germline loops: CDR1 MNHEY, CDR2 SMNVEV (reference sequence). The V gene lost 3 bases and the J gene lost 2 bases, with 11 bases spanning the gap.

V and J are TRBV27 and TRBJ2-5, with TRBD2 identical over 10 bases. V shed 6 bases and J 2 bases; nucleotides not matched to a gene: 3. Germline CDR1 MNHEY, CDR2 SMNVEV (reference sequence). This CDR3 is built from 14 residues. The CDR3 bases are TGTGCCAGCAGACTAGCGGGGTTTCAAGAGACCCAGTACTTC. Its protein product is CASRLAGFQETQYF.

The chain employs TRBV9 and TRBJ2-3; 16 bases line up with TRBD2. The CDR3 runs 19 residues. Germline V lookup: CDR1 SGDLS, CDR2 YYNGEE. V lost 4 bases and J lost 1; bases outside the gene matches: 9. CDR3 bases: TGTGCCAGCAGCTCCCAAAAGGGACTAGCGGGGGGGCGCACAGATACGCAGTATTTT. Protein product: CASSSQKGLAGGRTDTQYF.